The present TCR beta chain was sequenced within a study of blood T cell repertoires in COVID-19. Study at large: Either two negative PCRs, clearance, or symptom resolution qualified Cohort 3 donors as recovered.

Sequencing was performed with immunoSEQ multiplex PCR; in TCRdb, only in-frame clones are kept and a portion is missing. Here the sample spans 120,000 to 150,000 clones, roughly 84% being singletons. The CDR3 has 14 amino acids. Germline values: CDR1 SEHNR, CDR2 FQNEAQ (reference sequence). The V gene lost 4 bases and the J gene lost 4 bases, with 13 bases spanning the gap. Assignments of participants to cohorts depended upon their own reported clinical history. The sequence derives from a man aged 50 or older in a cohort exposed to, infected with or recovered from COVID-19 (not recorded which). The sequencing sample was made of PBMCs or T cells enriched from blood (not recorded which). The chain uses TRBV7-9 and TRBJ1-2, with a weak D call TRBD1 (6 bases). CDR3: CASSSGTYVYGYTF. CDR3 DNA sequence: TGTGCCAGCAGCTCCGGGACATATGTCTATGGCTACACCTTC.